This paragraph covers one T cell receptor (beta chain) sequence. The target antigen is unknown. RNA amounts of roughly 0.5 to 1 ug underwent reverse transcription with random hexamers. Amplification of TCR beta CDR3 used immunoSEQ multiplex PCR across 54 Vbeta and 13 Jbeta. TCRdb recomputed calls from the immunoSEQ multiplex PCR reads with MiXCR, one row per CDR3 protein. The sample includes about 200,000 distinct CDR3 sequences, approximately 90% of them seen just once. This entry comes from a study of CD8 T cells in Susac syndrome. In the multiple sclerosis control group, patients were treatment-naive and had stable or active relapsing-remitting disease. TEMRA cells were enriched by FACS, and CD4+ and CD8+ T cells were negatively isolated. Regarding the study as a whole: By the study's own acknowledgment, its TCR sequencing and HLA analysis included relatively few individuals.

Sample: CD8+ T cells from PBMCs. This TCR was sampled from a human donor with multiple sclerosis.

The CDR3 DNA sequence: TGTGCCATCGGGACGGGAAACACTGAAGCTTTCTTT. This encodes CAIGTGNTEAFF. The rearrangement uses TRBV6-1 and TRBJ1-1; D perhaps matches TRBD1 (5 bases). V lost 10 bases to trimming and J lost 2 bases, with 11 bases between them. Per the germline V gene, CDR1 is MNHNS and CDR2 is SASEGT. The CDR3 length is 12 residues.